The 9 T cell receptor beta chains reported below all come from one sample, sequenced in a study of Graves' ophthalmopathy and Graves' hyperthyroidism listed by TCRdb under 2018. Instrument on record: Illumina HiSeq 2000. For repertoire sequencing, TCR beta CDR3 regions were amplified from RNA transcripts. The first round was an RT-PCR using HTBI primers with the Qiagen OneStep RT-PCR kit, and this first round was followed by a second-round multiplex PCR, then size selection and purification. TCRdb ran its own pipeline on the public reads, namely fastp trimming at Q25 and MiXCR clone calling, and kept in-frame beta chains. Each entry merges the rows of one CDR3 protein and shows their most common DNA and genes. In all, the sample holds approximately 700,000 distinct CDR3 sequences, and around 40% of those were seen once. The top ten clones comprise approximately 46% of the sample. The sample consisted of peripheral blood. The receptors here all came from an adult man with Graves' ophthalmopathy.

The rearrangement links TRBV7-2 to TRBJ1-4; weak D call: TRBD1 (6 bases). This CDR3 region has 17 residues. Germline assignment: CDR1 SGHTA and CDR2 FQGNSA. Trimming cost V 1 base and J 5 bases, with 17 bases left between them. DNA of the CDR3: TGTGCCAGCAGCTTAGGGGGAGCAGGACAGACAAATGAAAAACTGTTTTTT. Residues: CASSLGGAGQTNEKLFF.

The V call is TRBV7-2, the J call TRBJ1-4, with TRBD1 as a possible D gene (5 bases). The CDR3 extends over 14 amino acids. V was cut by 5 bases and J by 7 bases, with 14 bases left in between. Germline lookup yields CDR1 SGHTA and CDR2 FQGNSA. This CDR3 is CASSVAGTGEKLFF. CDR3 DNA: TGTGCCAGCAGCGTCGCGGGGACGGGTGAAAAACTGTTTTTT. Looking up the rest from reference TRBV7-2 and TRBJ1-4 gives the full variable domain: GAGVSQSPSNKVTEKGKDVELRCDPISGHTALYWYRQSLGQGLEFLIYFQGNSAPDKSGLPSDRFSAERTGGSVSTLTIQRTQQEDSAVYLCASSVAGTGEKLFFGSGTQLSVL.

About this clonotype itself: A junction end diverges from the germline sequence, so it may reflect a read error. The chain carries TRBV7-9 and TRBJ1-4; D remains unclear. The CDR3 runs to 14 residues. The germline gives CDR1 SEHNR, CDR2 FQNEAQ (reference sequence). The CDR3: CASSLDTYLEKLFF. Written as DNA, the CDR3 is TGTGCCAGCAGTTTAGACACCTACCTTGAAAAACTGTTTTTT.

Comments on this clonotype: Given a much more abundant clone one base away, this may be a read error. This is likely a read error, given that the CDR3 carries no conserved phenylalanine or tryptophan at its end. The chain carries TRBV9 and TRBJ1-2, with 8 nucleotides matching TRBD1. J lost 7 bases, V lost 0 bases, and 8 bases had no gene match. This CDR3 has 15 amino acids. Germline CDR1 is SGDLS and CDR2 is YYNGEE. In DNA form, the CDR3 reads TGTGCCAGCAGCGTAGCCTTCCAGGGGGCAAGTGGCTACACCCTC. It encodes CASSVAFQGASGYTL.

J is TRBJ2-2 and V is TRBV25-1, with D hard to call. The CDR3 has 9 amino acids. CDR1 is MGHDK and CDR2 is SYGVNS in the germline V gene. Trimming stripped 11 bases from V and 4 bases from J, with 2 bases between. CDR3 DNA: TGTGCCCTCACCGGGGAGCTGTTTTTT. Translation: CALTGELFF.

This rearrangement joins TRBV11-1 to TRBJ2-7, with unresolved D. There are 11 residues in the CDR3. V was trimmed by 9 bases and J by 4 bases, leaving 10 bases between them. The V gene's germline CDR1 is SGHAT and CDR2 FQDESV (reference sequence). The CDR3 bases are TGTGCCAGGACGAGCATATACGAGCAGTACTTC. Amino acid sequence: CARTSIYEQYF.

V is TRBV7-2 and J is TRBJ2-2; D ambiguous. With 7 bases removed from V and 5 bases from J, the gap between germline ends came to 11 bases. The length of the CDR3 is 13 residues. Germline V gene sequence: CDR1 SGHTA, CDR2 FQGNSA. CDR3: CASTNHDTGELFF. The CDR3 DNA follows: TGTGCCAGCACCAACCACGATACCGGGGAGCTGTTTTTT.

This chain links TRBV25-1 with TRBJ2-5; 8 bases map to TRBD2. Germline values: CDR1 MGHDK, CDR2 SYGVNS. Trimming took 2 bases from V and 5 from J; bases not matched to a gene: 16. This CDR3 comprises 18 residues. CDR3 DNA: TGTGCCAGCAGTGAACACGGCTGGGGAGCGGGAGTTCGGGAGACCCAGTACTTC. As protein: CASSEHGWGAGVRETQYF.

This clonotype showed up just a few times. The chain couples TRBV9 to TRBJ2-5, with TRBD2 identical over 9 bases. Germline V CDR1 and CDR2: SGDLS, YYNGEE. The CDR3 has 17 amino acids. Trimming took 3 bases from V and 4 from J; bases not matched to a gene: 13. In nucleotides, the CDR3 is TGTGCCAGCAGCGCCCACAATTCCGGGACTAGCAGAGAGACCCAGTACTTC. It translates to CASSAHNSGTSRETQYF.